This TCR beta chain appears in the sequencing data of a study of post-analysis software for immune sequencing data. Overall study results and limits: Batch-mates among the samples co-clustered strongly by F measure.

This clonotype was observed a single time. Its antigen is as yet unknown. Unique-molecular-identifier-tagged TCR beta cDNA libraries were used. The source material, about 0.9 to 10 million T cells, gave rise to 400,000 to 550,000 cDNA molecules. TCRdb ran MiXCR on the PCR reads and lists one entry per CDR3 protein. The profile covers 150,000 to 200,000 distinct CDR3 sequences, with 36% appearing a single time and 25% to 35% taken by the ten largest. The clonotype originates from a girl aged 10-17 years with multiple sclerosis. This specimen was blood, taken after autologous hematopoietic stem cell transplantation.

CDR3 protein: CASSFGTYEQYF. In DNA form, the CDR3 reads TGCGCCAGCAGCTTCGGGACCTACGAGCAGTACTTC. The gene calls are TRBV5-1 and TRBJ2-4; tentatively, D is TRBD2 (5 bases). The J call could be wrong; TRBJ2-7 is a better fit for the DNA end. The CDR3 is 12 residues long. Germline-derived CDR1 and CDR2 are SGHRS and YFSETQ.